What follows describes a single T cell receptor (beta chain). The data originate from a study of graft-versus-host responses after intestinal transplantation. The method was immunoSEQ multiplex PCR; TCRdb's version includes in-frame clones alone and lacks a portion of them. The data show almost 30,000 clones, 80% seen once. Graft tissue was processed to release intraepithelial and lamina propria lymphocytes. The CDR3 covers 15 residues. Germline loops: CDR1 SGHVS, CDR2 FNYEAQ. Trimming left V 4 bases short and J 0 bases short, with 10 bases between. Material: ileum tissue, obtained 98 days after intestinal transplantation. The J gene is TRBJ2-1, the V gene TRBV7-6; D is unclear. The receptor was isolated from a human patient who received an intestinal transplant, so some T cells may come from the graft donor. The CDR3 DNA reads TGTGCCAGCAGCTACGACCGCCTCTCCTACAATGAGCAGTTCTTC. Translating gives CASSYDRLSYNEQFF.